The 25 T cell receptor beta chains listed next were all sequenced from one sample in a study of PD-1 blockade in mismatch repair-deficient tumors. Sequenced by immunoSEQ multiplex PCR; TCRdb stores in-frame clones only, minus some. The table records some 16,000 clones, approximately 84% of them present only once. The source material was PBMCs, sampled approximately 22 weeks after starting pembrolizumab. The receptors here all came from an adult with mismatch repair-deficient cancer.

The chain joins TRBV29-1 to TRBJ2-2; 11 bases map to TRBD1. In germline, CDR1 is SQVTM, CDR2 ANQGSEA. The CDR3 contains 16 residues. The J segment lost 4 bases and the V segment lost 4 bases, leaving 8 bases of the junction unmatched. CDR3 protein: CSVGGQGVRGTGELFF. CDR3 DNA sequence: TGCAGCGTTGGGGGACAGGGGGTCCGAGGCACCGGGGAGCTGTTTTTT.

The rearrangement uses TRBV28 and TRBJ1-4; D is possibly TRBD1 (5 bases). Trimming took off 3 bases at V and 4 bases at J, with 18 bases between the two ends. This CDR3 comprises 17 residues. Germline V gene data show CDR1 as MDHEN and CDR2 as SYDVKM. Here the CDR3 DNA reads TGTGCCAGCAGTTTCATTGGTCCGGGGACTAGTAATGAAAAACTGTTTTTT. It specifies CASSFIGPGTSNEKLFF.

The chain recombines TRBV9 with TRBJ2-1, with 7 bases lining up with TRBD2. Per germline, CDR1 SGDLS and CDR2 YYNGEE. This CDR3 is 15 amino acids long. V shed 0 bases and J 2 bases; nucleotides not matched to a gene: 2. CDR3 amino acids: CASSVDGRTYNEQFF. CDR3 nucleotides: TGTGCCAGCAGCGTAGACGGGAGGACCTACAATGAGCAGTTCTTC.

The chain carries TRBV19 and TRBJ2-1, with D perhaps TRBD2 (5 bases). CDR1 and CDR2 (germline): LNHDA, SQIVND (reference sequence). Trimming took off 3 bases at V and 7 bases at J, with 13 bases between the two ends. CDR3 size: 14 residues. CDR3 nucleotide sequence: TGTGCCAGTAGTATGAGTGGGAGCCGGAATGAGCAGTTCTTC. The encoded protein is CASSMSGSRNEQFF.

This clone was counted a few times. This chain uses TRBV7-2 with TRBJ2-1, with D maybe TRBD2 (6 bases). This CDR3 has 14 amino acids. Germline assignment: CDR1 SGHTA and CDR2 FQGNSA. V was cut by 7 bases and J by 5 bases, with 15 bases left in between. The CDR3, as DNA: TGTGCCAGCACGGGGGACCCATCCAACAATGAGCAGTTCTTC. This gives the protein CASTGDPSNNEQFF.

The CDR3 region is CASSRLTPGLAGNNEQFF. DNA for the CDR3: TGTGCCAGCTCACGACTCACTCCGGGACTAGCGGGAAACAATGAGCAGTTCTTC. This chain links TRBV18 with TRBJ2-1, with 13 nucleotides matching TRBD2. Germline values: CDR1 KGHSH, CDR2 LQKENI. With 4 bases clipped from V and 5 bases from J, the junction kept 11 bases outside the gene matches. This CDR3 is 18 amino acids long.

The CDR3 sequence is CASSWDRGGEKLFF. CDR3 bases: TGTGCCAGCAGTTGGGACAGGGGTGGTGAAAAACTGTTTTTT. V gene TRBV27 combines with J gene TRBJ1-4; 10 positions agree with TRBD1. Germline V gene data show CDR1 as MNHEY and CDR2 as SMNVEV (reference sequence). The V gene end was trimmed by 4 bases and the J gene end by 7 bases; junction bases not matched to a gene: 3. CDR3 length: 14 residues.

This clone was seen a handful of times. The genes are TRBV2 and TRBJ1-1; D may be TRBD1 (5 bases). The length of the CDR3 is 14 residues. CDR1 and CDR2 from the germline V gene are SNHLY and FYNNEI. Trimming left V 7 bases short and J 1 base short, with 13 bases between. In DNA form, the CDR3 reads TGTGCCAGCATCACAGGACATAAGAACACTGAAGCTTTCTTT. Protein sequence: CASITGHKNTEAFF. The variable domain in full, completed from reference TRBV2 and TRBJ1-1, reads EPEVTQTPSHQVTQMGQEVILRCVPISNHLYFYWYRQILGQKVEFLVSFYNNEISEKSEIFDDQFSVERPDGSNFTLKIRSTKLEDSAMYFCASITGHKNTEAFFGQGTRLTVV.

The gene calls are TRBV2 and TRBJ2-7; D possibly corresponds to TRBD2 (6 bases). The germline CDR1 and CDR2 sequences are SNHLY and FYNNEI. The germline V and J ends were trimmed by 7 bases and 5 bases, with 18 bases remaining between them. This CDR3 has 14 amino acids. The CDR3 sequence is CASNTGVWKNEQYF. In DNA, the CDR3 is TGTGCCAGCAATACGGGAGTTTGGAAAAACGAGCAGTACTTC. Complete variable domain (other parts from reference TRBV2 and TRBJ2-7): EPEVTQTPSHQVTQMGQEVILRCVPISNHLYFYWYRQILGQKVEFLVSFYNNEISEKSEIFDDQFSVERPDGSNFTLKIRSTKLEDSAMYFCASNTGVWKNEQYFGPGTRLTVT.

The V call is TRBV10-3, the J call TRBJ1-3, with D perhaps TRBD1 (5 bases). Between the trimmed V and J ends, which lost 2 bases and 3 bases, there was a span of 11 bases. The CDR3 length is 15 residues. Germline V gives CDR1 ENHRY, CDR2 SYGVKD. DNA for the CDR3: TGTGCCATCAGTGAGACAGCAGGGATTGGAAACACCATATATTTT. It yields the protein CAISETAGIGNTIYF.

The chain has TRBV29-1 and TRBJ2-7; a weak D match, TRBD1 (7 bases). CDR1 and CDR2 (germline): SQVTM, ANQGSEA. The V end lost 3 bases, the J end lost 3 bases, and 12 bases lay between the germline ends. The CDR3 extends over 13 amino acids. CDR3 region: CSVEEGASYEQYF. In DNA form, the CDR3 reads TGCAGCGTTGAGGAGGGGGCAAGCTACGAGCAGTACTTC.

The genes are TRBV19 and TRBJ2-1; D is possibly TRBD1 (5 bases). CDR1 and CDR2 from the germline V gene are LNHDA and SQIVND (reference sequence). This CDR3 has 13 amino acids. Between the trimmed V and J ends, which lost 4 bases and 8 bases, there was a span of 12 bases. CDR3: CASSTGMVDEQFF. CDR3 DNA: TGTGCCAGTAGTACAGGGATGGTTGATGAGCAGTTCTTC.

The J gene is TRBJ1-1, the V gene TRBV15; 10 nucleotides match TRBD1. This CDR3 comprises 15 residues. V lost 5 bases and J lost 2; bases outside the gene matches: 5. The V gene's germline CDR1 is LNHNV and CDR2 YYDKDF (reference sequence). The CDR3 nucleotides read TGTGCCACCAGCCGAAGGGACAGGGGAAACACTGAAGCTTTCTTT. Its protein is CATSRRDRGNTEAFF. Full variable domain (rest looked up from reference TRBV15 and TRBJ1-1): DAMVIQNPRYQVTQFGKPVTLSCSQTLNHNVMYWYQQKSSQAPKLLFHYYDKDFNNEADTPDNFQSRRPNTSFCFLDIRSPGLGDTAMYLCATSRRDRGNTEAFFGQGTRLTVV.

The chain is built from TRBV7-9 and TRBJ1-1; the match to TRBD1 covers 9 bases. Germline V CDR1 and CDR2: SEHNR, FQNEAQ (reference sequence). The CDR3 contains 14 residues. After removal of 6 bases from V and 6 bases from J, the junction contained 8 bases not matched to a gene. The CDR3 nucleotides are TGTGCCAGCAGACCTGGGACAGGGAGGGCTGAAGCTTTCTTT. It is translated as CASRPGTGRAEAFF.

The chain uses TRBV29-1 and TRBJ2-2; 7 nucleotides match TRBD2. The V gene end was trimmed by 5 bases and the J gene end by 4 bases; junction bases not matched to a gene: 7. The CDR3 contains 14 residues. The germline gives CDR1 SQVTM, CDR2 ANQGSEA. Written as DNA, the CDR3 is TGCAGCGTTTCTAGCGGAGCGGGCACCGGGGAGCTGTTTTTT. It encodes CSVSSGAGTGELFF.

The chain recombines TRBV6-1 with TRBJ2-2; tentative D call: TRBD1 (5 bases). Trimming left V 5 bases short and J 5 bases short, with 6 bases between. The CDR3 consists of 12 residues. Germline lookup yields CDR1 MNHNS and CDR2 SASEGT. The CDR3 DNA is TGTGCCAGCAGTAGGGGTACCGGGGAGCTGTTTTTT. Protein: CASSRGTGELFF.

V and J are TRBV7-9 and TRBJ2-2; tentative D call: TRBD2 (6 bases). This CDR3 spans 15 amino acids. V lost 2 bases and J lost 2, with 9 bases in between. Germline values: CDR1 SEHNR, CDR2 FQNEAQ (reference sequence). This CDR3 reads CASSLLGTNTGELFF. The CDR3 DNA reads TGTGCCAGCAGCTTACTAGGGACTAACACCGGGGAGCTGTTTTTT. The full variable domain, completed using reference TRBV7-9 and TRBJ2-2, is DTGVSQNPRHKITKRGQNVTFRCDPISEHNRLYWYRQTLGQGPEFLTYFQNEAQLEKSRLLSDRFSAERPKGSFSTLEIQRTEQGDSAMYLCASSLLGTNTGELFFGEGSRLTVL.

This chain joins TRBV27 and TRBJ2-1, with 11 bases that match TRBD1. Germline V gene sequence: CDR1 MNHEY, CDR2 SMNVEV (reference sequence). Trimming cost V 6 bases and J 5 bases; bases outside gene matches: 3. CDR3 length equals 14 residues. This CDR3 is CASRDRGRNNEQFF. The CDR3 bases are TGTGCCAGCAGGGACAGGGGGCGCAACAATGAGCAGTTCTTC.

The rearrangement uses TRBV18 and TRBJ2-3, with a weak D call TRBD2 (6 bases). CDR1 and CDR2 (germline): KGHSH, LQKENI. CDR3 length equals 15 residues. Trimming cost V 2 bases and J 2 bases, with 11 bases left between them. As DNA, the CDR3 is TGTGCCAGCTCACCAAGTGCGGGGTACACAGATACGCAGTATTTT. This encodes CASSPSAGYTDTQYF.

This clone was seen only a few times. This chain connects TRBV27 to TRBJ2-7, with TRBD1 identical over 8 bases. V shed 8 bases and J 2 bases; nucleotides not matched to a gene: 11. In germline, CDR1 is MNHEY, CDR2 SMNVEV (reference sequence). The CDR3 is 15 residues long. CDR3: CASSRGYRGTYEQYF. CDR3 nucleotides: TGTGCCAGCTCACGGGGTTACAGGGGGACCTACGAGCAGTACTTC.

The genes are TRBV5-1 and TRBJ2-7, with 12 bases fitting TRBD1. V was pared by 4 bases and J by 2 bases, with 4 bases of the junction left unmatched. Germline assignment: CDR1 SGHRS and CDR2 YFSETQ. There are 15 residues in the CDR3. The DNA of the CDR3 is TGCGCCAGCAGCGGGACAGGGGGCGCGGCCTACGAGCAGTACTTC. This gives the protein CASSGTGGAAYEQYF.

This rearrangement joins TRBV4-1 to TRBJ2-4; unclear D gene. This CDR3 is built from 16 residues. Germline CDR1 reads MGHRA; CDR2 reads YSYEKL. Deletions cut 0 bases from V and 1 base from J, with 10 bases between. The CDR3 nucleotides are TGCGCCAGCAGCCAAGATCCAGACTTTGCCAAAAACATTCAGTACTTC. Protein: CASSQDPDFAKNIQYF.

The V and J genes are TRBV5-6 and TRBJ2-5; 7 positions agree with TRBD2. CDR3 size: 15 residues. The V gene's germline CDR1 is SGHDT and CDR2 YYEEEE. The V segment lost 1 base and the J segment 4 bases; nucleotides outside the gene matches: 7. CDR3 protein: CASSLNRGSGETQYF. The CDR3 DNA is TGTGCCAGCAGCTTGAACCGCGGGAGCGGAGAGACCCAGTACTTC. Drawing the rest from reference TRBV5-6 and TRBJ2-5, the complete variable domain is DAGVTQSPTHLIKTRGQQVTLRCSPKSGHDTVSWYQQALGQGPQFIFQYYEEEERQRGNFPDRFSGHQFPNYSSELNVNALLLGDSALYLCASSLNRGSGETQYFGPGTRLLVL.

The chain couples TRBV25-1 to TRBJ2-7; no reliable D call. Germline values: CDR1 MGHDK, CDR2 SYGVNS. V was shortened by 3 bases and J by 9 bases, with 9 bases between the two germline ends. This CDR3 spans 11 amino acids. The CDR3 loop reads CASSDGMLQYF. In nucleotides, the CDR3 is TGTGCCAGCAGTGACGGTATGTTGCAGTACTTC.

The rearrangement uses TRBV7-9 and TRBJ2-3; D gene uncertain. Trimming removed 6 bases from V and 2 bases from J, with 3 bases in between. The CDR3 contains 11 residues. The germline V gene encodes CDR1 SEHNR and CDR2 FQNEAQ (reference sequence). DNA for the CDR3: TGTGCCAGCAGTTACACAGATACGCAGTATTTT. Translation gives CASSYTDTQYF.